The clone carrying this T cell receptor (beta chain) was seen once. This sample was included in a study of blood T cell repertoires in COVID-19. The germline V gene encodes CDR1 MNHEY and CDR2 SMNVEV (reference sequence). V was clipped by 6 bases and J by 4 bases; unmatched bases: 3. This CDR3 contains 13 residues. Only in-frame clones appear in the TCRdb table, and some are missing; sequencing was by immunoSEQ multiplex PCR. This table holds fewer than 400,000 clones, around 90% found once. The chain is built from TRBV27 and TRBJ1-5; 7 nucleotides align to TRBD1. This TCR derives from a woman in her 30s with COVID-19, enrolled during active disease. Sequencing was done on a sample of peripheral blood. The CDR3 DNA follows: TGTGCCAGCAGCAGACAGGGAAATCAGCCCCAGCATTTT. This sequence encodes CASSRQGNQPQHF.